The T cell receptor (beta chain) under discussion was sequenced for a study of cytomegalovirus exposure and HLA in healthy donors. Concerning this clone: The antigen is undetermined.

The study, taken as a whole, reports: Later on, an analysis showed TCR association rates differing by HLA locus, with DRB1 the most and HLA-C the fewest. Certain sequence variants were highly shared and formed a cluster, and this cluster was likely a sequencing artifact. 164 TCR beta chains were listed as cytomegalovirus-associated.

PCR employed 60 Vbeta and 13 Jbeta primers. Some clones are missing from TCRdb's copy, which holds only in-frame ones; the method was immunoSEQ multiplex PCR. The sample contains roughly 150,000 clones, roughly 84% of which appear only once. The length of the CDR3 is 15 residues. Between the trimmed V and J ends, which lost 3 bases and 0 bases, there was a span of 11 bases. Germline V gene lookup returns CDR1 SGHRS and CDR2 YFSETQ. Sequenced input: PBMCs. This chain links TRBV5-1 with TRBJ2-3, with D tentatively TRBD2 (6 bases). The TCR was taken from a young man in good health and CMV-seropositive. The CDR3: CASSSGTGSTDTQYF. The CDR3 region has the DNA TGCGCCAGCAGCTCAGGGACTGGGAGCACAGATACGCAGTATTTT.